The source of this T cell receptor beta chain is a study of blood T cell repertoires in COVID-19. Study-level information: COVID-19 samples collected from the United States, Italy and Spain covered acute and convalescent phases. Nucleic acid was either cDNA or gDNA, and it came from T cells, B-cell-depleted T cells, or PBMCs.

Under the authors' procedure: Reference gene primers were amplified, and this amplification served to estimate nucleated cell counts. TCRdb keeps only in-frame clones here, not all; method: immunoSEQ multiplex PCR. The D gene and trimming were derived from the DNA, and the V and J assignments and clone size from that table. The sample carries around 100,000 clones, approximately 92% recorded once. The CDR3 covers 15 residues. Germline V CDR1 and CDR2: SNHLY, FYNNEI. V shed 4 bases and J shed 5 bases, with 18 bases lying between them. Material: peripheral blood. The V gene is TRBV2, the J gene TRBJ2-7, with TRBD2 as a possible D gene (6 bases). The sequence was obtained from a man aged 45 to 65 with active COVID-19. This CDR3 is CASSGEELAFHEQYF. The CDR3 nucleotides are TGTGCCAGCAGTGGGGAAGAGCTAGCGTTCCACGAGCAGTACTTC.